Listed here are 26 T cell receptor beta chains from one sample, sequenced in a study of cytomegalovirus exposure and HLA in healthy donors. Generated by immunoSEQ multiplex PCR, the TCRdb table keeps only in-frame clones and is missing some. The profile shows 150,000 to 200,000 clones, about nine tenths of them singletons. Material: PBMCs. Receptors originate from a woman in her twenties or thirties in good health and CMV-seronegative.

In its sample, this clone was seen a few times. The gene calls are TRBV13 and TRBJ2-5, with D unresolved. The V end lost 0 bases, the J end lost 1 base, and 6 bases lay between the germline ends. Germline CDR1 and CDR2: PRHDT and FYEKMQ (reference sequence). This CDR3 spans 14 amino acids. In DNA, the CDR3 is TGTGCCAGCAGCTTAGGCAGAGGCCAAGAGACCCAGTACTTC. Protein sequence: CASSLGRGQETQYF.

Only one count was recorded for this clone. The genes are TRBV6-4 and TRBJ2-1; 7 nucleotides match TRBD2. The V segment lost 4 bases and the J segment 6 bases; nucleotides outside the gene matches: 9. The CDR3 sequence is 15 residues long. Germline loops: CDR1 MRHNA, CDR2 SNTAGT. The CDR3 protein is CASSVAAGDTNEQFF. CDR3 nucleotide sequence: TGTGCCAGCAGTGTAGCTGCGGGAGATACCAATGAGCAGTTCTTC.

The chain couples TRBV28 to TRBJ1-4; D not resolved. V was trimmed by 2 bases and J by 4 bases, leaving 2 bases between them. The CDR3 runs 12 residues. CDR1 is MDHEN and CDR2 is SYDVKM in the germline V gene. DNA of the CDR3: TGTGCCAGCAGTTTAGTTAATGAAAAACTGTTTTTT. This sequence encodes CASSLVNEKLFF.

The sample holds a few counts of this clone. The chain couples TRBV19 to TRBJ1-2, with no clear D. The CDR3 contains 13 residues. With 8 bases removed from V and 1 base from J, the gap between germline ends came to 11 bases. Germline V gene lookup returns CDR1 LNHDA and CDR2 SQIVND (reference sequence). Here the CDR3 DNA reads TGTGCCAGTCATGACGGGCTTAACTATGGCTACACCTTC. This sequence encodes CASHDGLNYGYTF.

This clone was detected only a few times. V and J are TRBV19 and TRBJ2-7; D remains unclear. Germline CDR1 reads LNHDA; CDR2 reads SQIVND (reference sequence). The CDR3 is 15 residues long. V was cut by 2 bases and J by 3 bases, with 14 bases left in between. DNA for the CDR3: TGTGCCAGTAGTATAAAACCGCGGTCTGACTACGAGCAGTACTTC. It codes for CASSIKPRSDYEQYF.

The J gene is TRBJ1-2, the V gene TRBV9, with 7 positions matching TRBD1. V lost 3 bases to trimming and J lost 6 bases; unmatched junction nucleotides: 17. Looked up from germline, CDR1 is SGDLS and CDR2 is YYNGEE. CDR3 length equals 17 residues. For the CDR3, the DNA is TGTGCCAGCAGCGCCCAGACAGGGAATAGCCCAATAAATGGCTACACCTTC. Amino acid sequence: CASSAQTGNSPINGYTF.

This chain connects TRBV27 to TRBJ1-5; D remains ambiguous. The germline V gene encodes CDR1 MNHEY and CDR2 SMNVEV (reference sequence). The CDR3 spans 16 residues. V lost 4 bases and J 1 base, leaving 14 bases between the germline ends. CDR3 sequence reads: CASSSSSKGSNQPQHF. The CDR3 nucleotides are TGTGCCAGCAGTTCATCTAGTAAGGGAAGCAATCAGCCCCAGCATTTT.

The CDR3 DNA reads as TGCGCCAGCAGCCAAGATAGGACGGCAACTGGAAACACCATATATTTT. This encodes CASSQDRTATGNTIYF. This chain links TRBV4-3 with TRBJ1-3; unclear D gene. V was shortened by 0 bases and J by 2 bases, with 11 bases between the two germline ends. Per germline, CDR1 LGHNA and CDR2 YSLEER. The CDR3 is made up of 16 amino acids.

The V gene is TRBV5-4, the J gene TRBJ2-1; a weak D match, TRBD2 (5 bases). Germline V lookup: CDR1 SGHNT, CDR2 YYREEE (reference sequence). CDR3 length equals 12 residues. Deletions cut 0 bases from V and 9 bases from J, with 7 bases between. The CDR3 reads CASSLGGGEQFF. The CDR3 nucleotides are TGTGCCAGCAGCTTGGGAGGAGGTGAGCAGTTCTTC.

The V and J genes are TRBV5-1 and TRBJ2-1; D might be TRBD1 or TRBD2, each matching 7 bases. CDR3 length: 16 amino acids. Trimming removed 4 bases at V and 9 bases at J, with 23 bases between. Germline CDR1 is SGHRS and CDR2 is YFSETQ. The CDR3 loop is CASSPVDREGWGEQFF. The CDR3 DNA reads as TGCGCCAGCAGCCCGGTTGACAGGGAGGGATGGGGTGAGCAGTTCTTC.

The chain has TRBV9 and TRBJ2-1; D is uncertain. CDR1 is SGDLS, CDR2 YYNGEE, per germline. The CDR3 sequence is 17 residues long. V lost 5 bases and J lost 0, with 18 bases in between. The DNA for the CDR3 is TGTGCCAGCAGACCCTTATTTCTGGGGAACTCCTACAATGAGCAGTTCTTC. Its protein is CASRPLFLGNSYNEQFF.

The chain has TRBV7-3 and TRBJ2-1; 7 bases agree with TRBD2. CDR1 is SGHTA and CDR2 is FQGTGA in the germline V gene. The CDR3 has 15 amino acids. With V trimmed by 2 bases and J by 4 bases, 5 bases remained unmatched. The CDR3 region is CASSLESSGYNEQFF. CDR3 DNA: TGTGCCAGCAGCTTAGAGTCTAGCGGTTACAATGAGCAGTTCTTC.

The genes are TRBV5-6 and TRBJ2-7; 12 nucleotides match TRBD1. The CDR3 loop spans 14 amino acids. Germline trimming cut 4 bases from V and 3 bases from J; bases unmatched to any gene: 2. From germline, CDR1 is SGHDT and CDR2 YYEEEE. CDR3: CASSGTGGFYEQYF. The CDR3 coding sequence is TGTGCCAGCAGCGGGACAGGGGGCTTCTACGAGCAGTACTTC.

This chain connects TRBV27 to TRBJ2-1, with D possibly matching TRBD2 (6 bases). The germline gives CDR1 MNHEY, CDR2 SMNVEV (reference sequence). V lost 6 bases, J lost 9 bases, and 12 bases lay in between. This CDR3 spans 12 amino acids. The CDR3, as DNA: TGTGCCAGCAGCCGACTAGGCAGTGAGCAGTTCTTC. Its translation: CASSRLGSEQFF.

This chain joins TRBV11-2 and TRBJ1-2, with a weak D call TRBD1 (5 bases). The CDR3 extends over 13 amino acids. Germline assignment: CDR1 SGHAT and CDR2 FQNNGV. V was shortened by 1 base and J by 8 bases, with 11 bases between the two germline ends. The CDR3 region has the DNA TGTGCCAGCAGCTTAGTCCAGGGAGAAGGCTACACCTTC. It encodes CASSLVQGEGYTF.

The J gene is TRBJ1-1, the V gene TRBV14; weak D call: TRBD1 (5 bases). This CDR3 comprises 14 residues. Trimming removed 4 bases at V and 5 bases at J, with 14 bases between. Germline V gene lookup returns CDR1 SGHDN and CDR2 FVKESK. DNA for the CDR3: TGTGCCAGCAGCCCCCTTAGGGGTGGGACTGAAGCTTTCTTT. Its translation: CASSPLRGGTEAFF.

The J gene is TRBJ1-6, the V gene TRBV4-2; D is perhaps TRBD1 (5 bases). This CDR3 has 16 residues. V gave up 0 bases and J gave up 6 bases, with 12 bases separating them. CDR1 is LGHNA and CDR2 is YNFKEQ in the germline V gene. CDR3 sequence (DNA): TGTGCCAGCAGCCAAGATCTTAACAGGCCTAATTCACCCCTCCACTTT. It specifies CASSQDLNRPNSPLHF.

The rearrangement links TRBV9 to TRBJ2-7; tentatively, D is TRBD2 (5 bases). Germline lookup yields CDR1 SGDLS and CDR2 YYNGEE. V was pared by 0 bases and J by 2 bases, with 12 bases between. The CDR3 totals 15 residues. CDR3: CASSVATGMAYEQYF. CDR3 sequence (DNA): TGTGCCAGCAGCGTAGCTACCGGGATGGCCTACGAGCAGTACTTC.

This chain joins TRBV7-2 and TRBJ2-7; 10 bases map to TRBD1. The J segment lost 2 bases and the V segment lost 5 bases, leaving 6 bases of the junction unmatched. In germline, CDR1 is SGHTA, CDR2 FQGNSA. There are 15 residues in the CDR3. The CDR3, as DNA: TGTGCCAGCAGCCCAGACGGACAGGGGGCCTACGAGCAGTACTTC. Protein sequence: CASSPDGQGAYEQYF.

V usage is TRBV10-3 and J usage is TRBJ2-1; 10 bases are a match to TRBD2. V shed 3 bases, J shed 4 bases, and the junction held 12 bases outside the gene matches. The CDR3 extends over 18 amino acids. Germline CDR1 ENHRY, CDR2 SYGVKD. CDR3 in DNA: TGTGCCATCAGTGATAACCCGGGACTAGCGATTCATTACAATGAGCAGTTCTTC. Protein product: CAISDNPGLAIHYNEQFF.

The V and J genes are TRBV11-2 and TRBJ2-7, with D perhaps matching TRBD1 (5 bases). Germline V gene sequence: CDR1 SGHAT, CDR2 FQNNGV. This CDR3 is 13 amino acids long. Trimming left V 0 bases short and J 12 bases short, with 15 bases between. CDR3 nucleotide sequence: TGTGCCAGCAGCTTAGATGGGGCAGAAAACCTGTACTTC. Its protein is CASSLDGAENLYF.

The chain is built from TRBV5-1 and TRBJ1-2; 7 bases align to TRBD1. This CDR3 is built from 17 residues. The germline V gene has CDR1 SGHRS and CDR2 YFSETQ. With 4 bases clipped from V and 4 bases from J, the junction kept 16 bases outside the gene matches. The CDR3 loop is CASSERQGGLPGYGYTF. The CDR3 region has the DNA TGCGCCAGCAGCGAAAGACAGGGAGGATTACCGGGCTATGGCTACACCTTC.

The V call is TRBV5-1, the J call TRBJ2-7; possibly TRBD1 for D (6 bases). Germline V gene lookup returns CDR1 SGHRS and CDR2 YFSETQ. The CDR3 spans 14 residues. V was trimmed by 0 bases and J by 6 bases, leaving 13 bases between them. CDR3 residues: CASSLEWGPSEQYF. In DNA form, the CDR3 reads TGCGCCAGCAGCTTGGAGTGGGGGCCGAGCGAGCAGTACTTC.

This chain uses TRBV11-1 with TRBJ2-7; 7 bases fit TRBD2. The CDR3 has 13 amino acids. The V gene end was trimmed by 3 bases and the J gene end by 5 bases; junction bases not matched to a gene: 4. Germline lookup yields CDR1 SGHAT and CDR2 FQDESV (reference sequence). The CDR3, as DNA: TGTGCCAGCAGCTTCGGGACTACCAACGAGCAGTACTTC. It encodes CASSFGTTNEQYF.

The rearrangement joins TRBV28 to TRBJ1-2, with D unresolved. The CDR3 is made up of 12 amino acids. V was shortened by 4 bases and J by 3 bases, with 6 bases between the two germline ends. Germline V gene sequence: CDR1 MDHEN, CDR2 SYDVKM. The CDR3 here is CASSSVDYGYTF. In nucleotides, the CDR3 is TGTGCCAGCAGTTCCGTTGACTATGGCTACACCTTC.

The table lists this clone with a count of one. This chain joins TRBV4-3 and TRBJ2-7; no reliable D call. Trimming removed 1 base from V and 0 bases from J, with 10 bases in between. The germline CDR1 and CDR2 sequences are LGHNA and YSLEER. The CDR3 totals 15 residues. Here the CDR3 DNA reads TGCGCCAGCAGCCAAGGGACCCGGGCCTCCTACGAGCAGTACTTC. Translated, it gives CASSQGTRASYEQYF.